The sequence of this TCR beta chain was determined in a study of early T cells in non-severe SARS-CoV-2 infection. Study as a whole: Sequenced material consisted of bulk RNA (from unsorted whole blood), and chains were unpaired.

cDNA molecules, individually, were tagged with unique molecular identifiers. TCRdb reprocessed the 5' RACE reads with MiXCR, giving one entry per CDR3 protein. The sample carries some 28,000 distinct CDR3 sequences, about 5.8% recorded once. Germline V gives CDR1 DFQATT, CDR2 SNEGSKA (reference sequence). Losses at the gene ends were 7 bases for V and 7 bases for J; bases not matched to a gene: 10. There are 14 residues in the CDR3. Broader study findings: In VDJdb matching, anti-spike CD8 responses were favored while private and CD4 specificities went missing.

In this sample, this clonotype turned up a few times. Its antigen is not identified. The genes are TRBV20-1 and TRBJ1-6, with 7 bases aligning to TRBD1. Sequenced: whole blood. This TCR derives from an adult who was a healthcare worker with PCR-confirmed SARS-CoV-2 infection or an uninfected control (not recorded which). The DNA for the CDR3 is TGCAGTGGACAAAACAGGGGTGGAAATTCACCCCTCCACTTT. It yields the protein CSGQNRGGNSPLHF.